The 22 T cell receptor beta chains in this list originate from one sample, sequenced in a study of metastatic and nonmetastatic thyroid tumors. TCRdb re-analyzed the PCR reads using MiXCR. The profile shows about 33,000 clones, approximately 15% of them singletons. Before thyroid surgery, none of the patients had received any treatment. Specimen: blood. These TCRs come from a female donor with papillary thyroid cancer or a benign thyroid nodule (not recorded which). Some clones in this sample may be carry-over from other donors' samples.

This clone was counted at least ten times. The chain has TRBV7-9 and TRBJ2-5; TRBD1 is a possible D gene (5 bases). CDR1 and CDR2 from the germline V gene are SEHNR and FQNEAQ (reference sequence). The V end was cut by 1 base, the J end by 9 bases, with 9 bases between. There are 12 residues in the CDR3. The DNA of the CDR3 is TGTGCCAGCAGCTTAGATCAAGGGGCCCAGTACTTC. It specifies CASSLDQGAQYF.

This clone was seen a single time. J is TRBJ1-2 and V is TRBV11-2; D not resolved. The V end was cut by 0 bases, the J end by 4 bases, with 3 bases between. The germline CDR1 and CDR2 sequences are SGHAT and FQNNGV. The CDR3 is 12 residues long. CDR3 DNA: TGTGCCAGCAGCTTAGATGGCTATGGCTACACCTTC. Amino acids: CASSLDGYGYTF.

This clone appeared many times. The V gene is TRBV5-1, the J gene TRBJ1-4; D is uncertain. The CDR3 has 13 amino acids. Per the germline V gene, CDR1 is SGHRS and CDR2 is YFSETQ. The V end was cut by 0 bases, the J end by 4 bases, with 4 bases between. CDR3 protein: CASSLDVNEKLFF. CDR3 DNA sequence: TGCGCCAGCAGCTTGGATGTTAATGAAAAACTGTTTTTT.

This clone came up many times. The chain is built from TRBV12-3 or TRBV12-4 and TRBJ2-7; D may be TRBD1 or TRBD2 (5 bases each). V was clipped by 3 bases and J by 3 bases, with 21 bases between them. The CDR3 has 17 amino acids. The CDR3 reads CASSFGTPGTVGYEQYF. CDR3 nucleotides: TGTGCCAGCAGTTTTGGAACCCCGGGGACCGTAGGCTACGAGCAGTACTTC.

Many counts were recorded for this clone. The gene calls are TRBV20-1 and TRBJ1-4, with 11 bases fitting TRBD1. J lost 7 bases, V lost 6 bases, and 4 bases had no gene match. CDR3 size: 13 residues. CDR1 is DFQATT, CDR2 SNEGSKA, per germline (reference sequence). In nucleotides, the CDR3 is TGCAGTGCGCCCGGGACAGGGGGTGAAAAACTGTTTTTT. This gives the protein CSAPGTGGEKLFF.

This clone was seen a few times. The chain joins TRBV12-3 or TRBV12-4 to TRBJ2-7; D gene uncertain. This CDR3 comprises 14 residues. V was cut by 5 bases and J by 1 base, with 12 bases left in between. CDR3 sequence reads: CASSKRTESYEQYF. CDR3 bases: TGTGCCAGCAGTAAACGGACGGAGTCCTACGAGCAGTACTTC.

This clone has ten or more counts. This sequence joins TRBV30 and TRBJ2-3; 8 bases are a match to TRBD2. V trimming: 0 bases; J trimming: 0 bases; junction bases outside the gene matches: 5. The CDR3 is 16 amino acids. CDR1 is GTSNPN, CDR2 SVGIG, per germline (reference sequence). The CDR3 sequence: CAWSVPQRGSTDTQYF. As DNA, the CDR3 is TGTGCCTGGAGTGTACCCCAGCGGGGGAGCACAGATACGCAGTATTTT.

This clone was seen ten or more times. V gene TRBV12-3 or TRBV12-4 combines with J gene TRBJ2-1, with D unresolved. CDR3 length equals 15 residues. Trimming removed 5 bases from V and 0 bases from J, with 11 bases in between. CDR3 sequence (DNA): TGTGCCAGCAGTAGGACGTACGCCTCCTACAATGAGCAGTTCTTC. Translated: CASSRTYASYNEQFF.

This clone was counted a few times. The chain carries TRBV27 and TRBJ2-3; no firm D call. V dropped 4 bases and J dropped 0 bases, with 17 bases sitting between them. This CDR3 region has 17 residues. Germline V gene sequence: CDR1 MNHEY, CDR2 SMNVEV (reference sequence). The CDR3 loop reads CASSSSPTSASTDTQYF. The CDR3 nucleotides are TGTGCCAGCAGTTCAAGCCCAACGTCCGCTAGCACAGATACGCAGTATTTT.

This clone appeared many times. A much bigger clone sits one base away, suggesting this may be a read error. This chain links TRBV19 with TRBJ2-1, with D perhaps matching TRBD1 or TRBD2 (5 bases each). The CDR3 runs to 14 residues. Looked up from germline, CDR1 is LNHDA and CDR2 is SQIVND (reference sequence). V was pared by 4 bases and J by 7 bases, with 14 bases between. The CDR3 sequence is CASSKGSARNEQFF. The CDR3 DNA reads TGTGCCAGTAGTAAGGGGAGTGCCAGGAATGAGCAGTTCTTC.

This clone has only a few counts. A read error may produce the germline difference seen at one junction end. This sequence joins TRBV12-3 or TRBV12-4 and TRBJ1-1; D is unclear. This CDR3 region has 14 residues. CDR3 sequence: CATSWVQLNTEAFF. DNA for the CDR3: TGTGCCACCAGTTGGGTACAGTTGAACACTGAAGCTTTCTTT.

This clone has just a few counts. This chain joins TRBV27 and TRBJ2-6; weak D call: TRBD1 (6 bases). Germline lookup yields CDR1 MNHEY and CDR2 SMNVEV (reference sequence). The CDR3 contains 17 residues. The V end was cut by 5 bases, the J end by 0 bases, with 14 bases between. This chain's CDR3 is CASSLHDRHSGANVLTF. CDR3 DNA sequence: TGTGCCAGCAGTCTCCACGACAGGCACTCTGGGGCCAACGTCCTGACTTTC.

The table lists this clone with many counts. The genes are TRBV7-2 and TRBJ2-7, with TRBD1 matching over 7 bases. The CDR3 runs to 14 residues. The V segment lost 4 bases and the J segment 5 bases; nucleotides outside the gene matches: 8. CDR1 is SGHTA, CDR2 FQGNSA, per germline. The CDR3 here is CASSWPTGSDEQYF. The CDR3 nucleotides read TGTGCCAGCAGCTGGCCGACAGGGAGTGACGAGCAGTACTTC.

This clone appeared many times. Other DNA sequences from this sample encode an identical CDR3 as well. The chain employs TRBV7-7 and TRBJ2-3, with D perhaps TRBD2 (6 bases). The germline V gene encodes CDR1 SSHAT and CDR2 FNYEAQ (reference sequence). V was trimmed by 5 bases and J by 2 bases, leaving 11 bases between them. The CDR3 is made up of 14 amino acids. The CDR3 sequence is CASSPGVNTDTQYF. The CDR3 region has the DNA TGTGCCAGCAGCCCGGGGGTAAACACAGATACGCAGTATTTT.

The table lists this clone with many counts. J is TRBJ2-5 and V is TRBV20-1; 9 bases are a match to TRBD1. Unmatched junction bases numbered 8, after V lost 1 base and J lost 5 bases. Germline V gene sequence: CDR1 DFQATT, CDR2 SNEGSKA (reference sequence). This CDR3 has 15 amino acids. The chain's CDR3 is CSARGSQGAGETQYF. CDR3 nucleotides: TGCAGTGCTAGAGGGTCACAGGGGGCGGGTGAGACCCAGTACTTC.

This clone showed up many times. V usage is TRBV29-1 and J usage is TRBJ2-5; 11 bases match TRBD2. The V segment lost 6 bases and the J segment 1 base; nucleotides outside the gene matches: 4. Germline V gene sequence: CDR1 SQVTM, CDR2 ANQGSEA. This CDR3 is built from 14 residues. The CDR3 protein is CSVPLAGAQETQYF. As DNA, the CDR3 is TGCAGCGTCCCACTAGCGGGGGCCCAAGAGACCCAGTACTTC.

By share, this clone ranks as medium-sized. In the same sample, other DNA sequences code for this CDR3. The genes are TRBV20-1 and TRBJ2-7; 11 nucleotides match TRBD2. The CDR3 has 13 residues. Germline V gene data show CDR1 as DFQATT and CDR2 as SNEGSKA (reference sequence). J lost 4 bases, V lost 1 base, and 0 bases had no gene match. This CDR3 is CSARGLAGYEQYF. The CDR3 DNA reads TGCAGTGCTAGAGGACTAGCGGGGTACGAGCAGTACTTC.

The chain carries TRBV20-1 and TRBJ1-4; TRBD1 matches at 10 bases. V lost 0 bases and J lost 3; bases outside the gene matches: 4. The V gene's germline CDR1 is DFQATT and CDR2 SNEGSKA (reference sequence). CDR3 length: 16 residues. DNA of the CDR3: TGCAGTGCTAGAGATCTAGGGACAGGGGCTAATGAAAAACTGTTTTTT. This sequence encodes CSARDLGTGANEKLFF.

The chain uses TRBV15 and TRBJ1-5, with 8 bases aligning to TRBD1. Germline assignment: CDR1 LNHNV and CDR2 YYDKDF (reference sequence). This CDR3 contains 16 residues. V lost 2 bases to trimming and J lost 4 bases; unmatched junction nucleotides: 7. Written as DNA, the CDR3 is TGTGCCACCAGCAGATATTGGACAGGGCGAAATCAGCCCCAGCATTTT. This sequence encodes CATSRYWTGRNQPQHF. The full variable domain, with the rest looked up from reference TRBV15 and TRBJ1-5, is DAMVIQNPRYQVTQFGKPVTLSCSQTLNHNVMYWYQQKSSQAPKLLFHYYDKDFNNEADTPDNFQSRRPNTSFCFLDIRSPGLGDTAMYLCATSRYWTGRNQPQHFGDGTRLSIL.

This clone was seen once. The rearrangement uses TRBV7-3 and TRBJ2-7, with D perhaps given as TRBD1 or TRBD2 (5 bases each). The germline V gene has CDR1 SGHTA and CDR2 FQGTGA. V was pared by 5 bases and J by 7 bases, with 21 bases between. This CDR3 has 15 amino acids. The CDR3 region is CASSQQAGPESEQYF. The CDR3, as DNA: TGTGCCAGCAGCCAACAGGCGGGCCCGGAGTCGGAGCAGTACTTC.

A few counts support this clone. The rearrangement uses TRBV10-1 and TRBJ2-1, with D perhaps matching TRBD2 (5 bases). This CDR3 comprises 14 residues. The V end lost 7 bases, the J end lost 2 bases, and 12 bases lay between the germline ends. Germline CDR1 WNHNN, CDR2 SYGVQD (reference sequence). CDR3 amino acids: CASTGVYPYNEQFF. The DNA of the CDR3 is TGCGCCAGCACCGGGGTATACCCCTACAATGAGCAGTTCTTC.

The table lists this clone with many counts. The chain combines TRBV2 with TRBJ1-4, with unresolved D. CDR1 SNHLY and CDR2 FYNNEI come from the germline V gene. This CDR3 region has 12 residues. V dropped 5 bases and J dropped 8 bases, with 9 bases sitting between them. The CDR3 DNA is TGTGCCAGCAGTAACACGGGCGAAAAACTGTTTTTT. This translates into CASSNTGEKLFF.